Each of the 17 T cell receptor beta chains below was sequenced from the same sample in a study of CD8 T cells in Susac syndrome (dated by TCRdb to the late 2010s). Library preparation employed the immunoSEQ multiplex PCR assay. RNA was extracted using the RNeasy kit, and about 0.5 to 1 ug of the RNA was reverse transcribed with random hexamers. Clones were called with MiXCR by TCRdb after fastp trimmed the public reads at Q25, and only in-frame beta chains were retained. Each CDR3 protein appears once, grouped with its most common genes and DNA. This sample is represented by more than 65,000 distinct CDR3 sequences; 85% to 95% of them were singletons. The top ten constitute 0.56% of the sample. Sequenced input: CD8+ T cells from PBMCs. These receptor sequences come from a human donor with multiple sclerosis.

In its sample, this clonotype was seen once. V gene TRBV29-1 combines with J gene TRBJ2-5, with D possibly TRBD1 on 5 matching bases. V was cut by 4 bases and J by 5 bases, with 11 bases left in between. This CDR3 is built from 12 residues. Germline CDR1 reads SQVTM; CDR2 reads ANQGSEA. CDR3 in DNA: TGCAGCGTTGTAGGGGCAGGTGAGACCCAGTACTTC. As protein: CSVVGAGETQYF.

V is TRBV6-4 and J is TRBJ2-1, with 11 bases lining up with TRBD1. Per germline, CDR1 MRHNA and CDR2 SNTAGT. This CDR3 has 14 amino acids. V shed 2 bases, J shed 6 bases, and the junction held 0 bases outside the gene matches. The CDR3 reads CASSDGTGGNEQFF. CDR3 DNA: TGTGCCAGCAGTGACGGGACAGGGGGCAATGAGCAGTTCTTC.

The chain employs TRBV5-6 and TRBJ1-2, with a possible D match to TRBD1 (5 bases). The CDR3 is 15 residues long. Looked up from germline, CDR1 is SGHDT and CDR2 is YYEEEE. V dropped 3 bases and J dropped 3 bases, with 15 bases sitting between them. The CDR3 bases are TGTGCCAGCAGCTCGGGCGGGCGCAGGGACTATGGCTACACCTTC. Amino acid sequence: CASSSGGRRDYGYTF.

This chain connects TRBV20-1 to TRBJ2-7, with 8 positions matching TRBD2. The CDR3 contains 15 residues. Germline lookup yields CDR1 DFQATT and CDR2 SNEGSKA (reference sequence). Germline trimming cut 0 bases from V and 1 base from J; bases unmatched to any gene: 5. CDR3 nucleotides: TGCAGTGCTAGAGATTTTACTAGCGGTTCCTACGAGCAGTACTTC. It translates to CSARDFTSGSYEQYF.

This chain links TRBV5-4 with TRBJ2-3; 16 positions agree with TRBD2. The trim removed 5 bases at V and 2 bases at J, leaving 8 bases unmatched. The CDR3 runs to 18 residues. Germline V gene data show CDR1 as SGHNT and CDR2 as YYREEE (reference sequence). This CDR3 reads CASRSGTSGGADTDTQYF. CDR3 sequence (DNA): TGTGCCAGCAGGTCCGGGACTAGCGGGGGGGCCGACACAGATACGCAGTATTTT.

This chain uses TRBV14 with TRBJ2-1; possible D gene TRBD1, 6 bases. Per the germline V gene, CDR1 is SGHDN and CDR2 is FVKESK. V lost 3 bases to trimming and J lost 3 bases, with 12 bases between them. This CDR3 comprises 15 residues. CDR3 sequence: CASSHRDTNYNEQFF. CDR3 nucleotides: TGTGCCAGCAGCCACCGGGACACAAACTACAATGAGCAGTTCTTC.

J is TRBJ2-3 and V is TRBV2; D unresolved. This CDR3 is built from 14 residues. V was trimmed by 4 bases and J by 5 bases, leaving 13 bases between them. The germline gives CDR1 SNHLY, CDR2 FYNNEI. The CDR3, as DNA: TGTGCCAGCAGTGTATCAGGAGCTAAAGATACGCAGTATTTT. Its protein product is CASSVSGAKDTQYF.

V is TRBV20-1 and J is TRBJ2-3; D tentatively fits TRBD1 or TRBD2 (7 bases each). This CDR3 comprises 15 residues. V lost 6 bases and J 5 bases, leaving 21 bases between the germline ends. Germline V gene lookup returns CDR1 DFQATT and CDR2 SNEGSKA (reference sequence). Here the CDR3 reads CSAPSGRGLEDTQYF. DNA of the CDR3: TGCAGTGCCCCCTCGGGGAGGGGGCTTGAAGATACGCAGTATTTT.

The genes are TRBV5-1 and TRBJ2-1; D possibly uses TRBD1 or TRBD2 (5 bases each). CDR3 length: 13 amino acids. V was cut by 4 bases and J by 4 bases, with 9 bases left in between. Germline V gene sequence: CDR1 SGHRS, CDR2 YFSETQ. The CDR3 sequence is CASSPGRYNEQFF. The CDR3 DNA follows: TGCGCCAGCAGCCCGGGACGGTACAATGAGCAGTTCTTC.

The chain has TRBV6-5 and TRBJ1-1, with a tentative D call TRBD1 (6 bases). The germline V gene has CDR1 MNHEY and CDR2 SVGAGI. The CDR3 has 14 amino acids. Trimming removed 10 bases from V and 1 base from J, with 16 bases in between. CDR3 bases: TGTGCCACCCTGGAGAGGGGGGAGAACACTGAAGCTTTCTTT. Encoded protein: CATLERGENTEAFF.

The chain carries TRBV13 and TRBJ2-2; TRBD2 agrees at 7 bases. J was trimmed by 0 bases and V by 4 bases; bases with no gene match: 5. This CDR3 region has 16 residues. In germline, CDR1 is PRHDT, CDR2 FYEKMQ (reference sequence). In DNA form, the CDR3 reads TGTGCCAGCAGCTATCAAGCGGGGACGAACACCGGGGAGCTGTTTTTT. Its translation is CASSYQAGTNTGELFF.

V is TRBV29-1 and J is TRBJ2-1; D perhaps matches TRBD2 (5 bases). The CDR3 consists of 12 residues. From germline, CDR1 is SQVTM and CDR2 ANQGSEA. V was trimmed by 6 bases and J by 6 bases, leaving 12 bases between them. CDR3 sequence (DNA): TGCAGCGTGTGGACTTGGGGCAATGAGCAGTTCTTC. This translates into CSVWTWGNEQFF.

V and J are TRBV20-1 and TRBJ2-3, with D uncertain. Between the trimmed V and J ends, which lost 1 base and 0 bases, there was a span of 11 bases. This CDR3 region has 15 residues. From germline, CDR1 is DFQATT and CDR2 SNEGSKA (reference sequence). This CDR3 is CSARGWPPSTDTQYF. The CDR3, as DNA: TGCAGTGCTAGAGGGTGGCCCCCTAGCACAGATACGCAGTATTTT.

This clonotype was recorded once. V usage is TRBV6-5 and J usage is TRBJ2-3; 8 bases fit TRBD2. CDR1 is MNHEY, CDR2 SVGAGI, per germline. CDR3 length: 15 amino acids. J was trimmed by 13 bases and V by 0 bases; bases with no gene match: 12. The CDR3 DNA reads as TGTGCCAGCAGTTACTCGCCAGCGGGGGACCCTGGGAAGTATTTT. Residues: CASSYSPAGDPGKYF.

The chain couples TRBV20-1 to TRBJ2-1; 7 nucleotides align to TRBD2. CDR1 is DFQATT, CDR2 SNEGSKA, per germline (reference sequence). The V gene end was trimmed by 0 bases and the J gene end by 0 bases; junction bases not matched to a gene: 5. There are 16 residues in the CDR3. The CDR3 nucleotides are TGCAGTGCTAGAGATATCGGCGGGAGCTCCTACAATGAGCAGTTCTTC. It encodes CSARDIGGSSYNEQFF.

The rearrangement joins TRBV7-3 to TRBJ2-4; D not certain. This CDR3 spans 14 amino acids. Germline V gene lookup returns CDR1 SGHTA and CDR2 FQGTGA. V dropped 0 bases and J dropped 8 bases, with 11 bases sitting between them. CDR3 DNA: TGTGCCAGCAGCTTAACGGGTGGGTCGGACATTCAGTACTTC. It is translated as CASSLTGGSDIQYF.

V and J are TRBV19 and TRBJ2-7; no definite D call. CDR1 is LNHDA, CDR2 SQIVND, per germline (reference sequence). The CDR3 totals 12 residues. With 0 bases removed from V and 3 bases from J, the gap between germline ends came to 3 bases. Written as DNA, the CDR3 is TGTGCCAGTAGTATAGAAGGCTACGAGCAGTACTTC. Protein product: CASSIEGYEQYF.